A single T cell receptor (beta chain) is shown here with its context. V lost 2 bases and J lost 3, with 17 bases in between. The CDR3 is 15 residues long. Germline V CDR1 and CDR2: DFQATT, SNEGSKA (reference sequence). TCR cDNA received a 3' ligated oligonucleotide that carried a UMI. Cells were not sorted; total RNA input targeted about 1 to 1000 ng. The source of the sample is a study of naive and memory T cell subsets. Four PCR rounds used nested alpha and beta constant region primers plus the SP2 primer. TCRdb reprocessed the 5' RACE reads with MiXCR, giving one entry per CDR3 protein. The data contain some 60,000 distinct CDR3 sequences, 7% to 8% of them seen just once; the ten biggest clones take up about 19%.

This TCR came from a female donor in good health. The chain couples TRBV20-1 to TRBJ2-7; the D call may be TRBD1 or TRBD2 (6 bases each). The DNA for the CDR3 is TGCAGTGCTAGAAACGGGGGCCCTGGCGTCTACGAGCAGTACTTC. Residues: CSARNGGPGVYEQYF.